This record concerns one T cell receptor (beta chain) sequence. Its antigen is currently unknown. The PCR was carried out with 60 Vbeta primers and 13 Jbeta primers. TCRdb's table, derived via immunoSEQ multiplex PCR, lists solely in-frame clones and lacks some. This sample's table reports 95,000 to 150,000 clones. This sample was taken from a study of cytomegalovirus exposure and HLA in healthy donors. Overall study results and limits: Researchers catalogued some 160 TCR beta chains as cytomegalovirus-associated. Earlier analysis found most TCR beta V segments productive about 87% or about 30% of the time. An apparent linkage of common viral pathogens to several of the most significant clusters emerged in a later analysis.

V was trimmed by 3 bases and J by 4 bases, leaving 12 bases between them. The CDR3 is made up of 14 amino acids. The V gene's germline CDR1 is MNHEY and CDR2 SMNVEV (reference sequence). The specimen sequenced was PBMCs. This TCR came from a man aged 40-50 years in good health and CMV-seronegative. V is TRBV27 and J is TRBJ1-2; D unresolved. CDR3 protein: CASSLKRGSYGYTF. The CDR3 bases are TGTGCCAGCAGTTTGAAACGAGGTTCCTATGGCTACACCTTC.